The next 2 T cell receptor beta chains were all read from a single sample in a study of cytomegalovirus exposure and HLA in healthy donors. PCR used 60 Vbeta primers and 13 Jbeta primers. Assay: immunoSEQ multiplex PCR; the TCRdb copy retains only in-frame clones and omits some. The sample records around 120,000 clones, about 80% being singletons. The specimen was PBMCs. These receptors were collected from a woman in her forties or fifties in good health and CMV-seropositive.

The J gene is TRBJ2-7, the V gene TRBV27; 10 bases are a match to TRBD2. The CDR3 totals 15 residues. The V segment lost 5 bases and the J segment 1 base; nucleotides outside the gene matches: 5. The V gene's germline CDR1 is MNHEY and CDR2 SMNVEV (reference sequence). This CDR3 is CASSLGLAASYEQYF. The CDR3 DNA is TGTGCCAGCAGTCTCGGACTAGCGGCTTCCTACGAGCAGTACTTC.

The chain is built from TRBV6-5 and TRBJ1-1, with D possibly TRBD1 on 6 matching bases. The germline V gene has CDR1 MNHEY and CDR2 SVGAGI. V dropped 2 bases and J dropped 8 bases, with 12 bases sitting between them. CDR3 length: 13 residues. The CDR3 reads CASSYKGEREAFF. The CDR3, as DNA: TGTGCCAGCAGTTACAAGGGGGAGAGAGAAGCTTTCTTT.